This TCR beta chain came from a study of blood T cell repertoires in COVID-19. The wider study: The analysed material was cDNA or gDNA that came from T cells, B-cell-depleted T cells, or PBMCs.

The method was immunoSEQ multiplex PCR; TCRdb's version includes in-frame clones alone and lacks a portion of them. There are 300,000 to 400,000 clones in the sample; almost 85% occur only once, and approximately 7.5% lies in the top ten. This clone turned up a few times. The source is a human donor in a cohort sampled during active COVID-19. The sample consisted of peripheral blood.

CDR3 coding DNA: TGTGCCAGCAGCATTACGGGAAAATCTAATGAAAAACTGTTTTTT. It specifies CASSITGKSNEKLFF. This chain connects TRBV7-9 to TRBJ1-4; D is uncertain. CDR3 length equals 15 residues. Between the trimmed V and J ends, which lost 5 bases and 3 bases, there was a span of 13 bases. In germline, CDR1 is SEHNR, CDR2 FQNEAQ (reference sequence).